The 14 T cell receptor beta chains given below trace back to one sample, sequenced in a study of lymphopenia after photon versus proton radiotherapy. Assay used: immunoSEQ multiplex PCR; TCRdb lists only in-frame clones, some missing. Here the sample spans tens of thousands of clones, over 80% being singletons. Sequencing used peripheral blood, obtained from a patient treated with proton-based radiotherapy. The origin of the receptors is a woman between 65 and 79 years old with pancreatic cancer.

The chain couples TRBV5-6 to TRBJ2-1; D ambiguous. CDR3 length equals 14 residues. V dropped 4 bases and J dropped 9 bases, with 17 bases sitting between them. Germline CDR1 SGHDT, CDR2 YYEEEE. CDR3 region: CASSPPSGPSEQFF. CDR3 bases: TGTGCCAGCAGCCCCCCTAGTGGTCCAAGTGAGCAGTTCTTC. The full variable domain, with the rest looked up from reference TRBV5-6 and TRBJ2-1, is DAGVTQSPTHLIKTRGQQVTLRCSPKSGHDTVSWYQQALGQGPQFIFQYYEEEERQRGNFPDRFSGHQFPNYSSELNVNALLLGDSALYLCASSPPSGPSEQFFGPGTRLTVL.

The chain employs TRBV5-4 and TRBJ2-7, with D perhaps matching TRBD1 (6 bases). Trimming pared 0 bases from V and 4 bases from J, leaving 11 bases between. The CDR3 has 14 residues. Per germline, CDR1 SGHNT and CDR2 YYREEE (reference sequence). The CDR3 bases are TGTGCCAGCAGCTTGGGGTCAGGGGCTTACGAGCAGTACTTC. Its translation is CASSLGSGAYEQYF.

In nucleotides, the CDR3 is TGTGCCAGCAGCTTAACCCCTAAGACAGGGTACACTAACTATGGCTACACCTTC. It is translated as CASSLTPKTGYTNYGYTF. The chain uses TRBV7-3 and TRBJ1-2, with 7 positions matching TRBD1. Trimming took 0 bases from V and 0 from J; bases not matched to a gene: 10. The germline CDR1 and CDR2 sequences are SGHTA and FQGTGA. There are 18 residues in the CDR3.

V is TRBV5-4 and J is TRBJ1-1; maybe TRBD1 (6 bases). This CDR3 has 16 amino acids. The germline V gene has CDR1 SGHNT and CDR2 YYREEE (reference sequence). Deletions cut 4 bases from V and 0 bases from J, with 16 bases between. Here the CDR3 DNA reads TGTGCCAGCAGCCGTGGGGGGCCACAGCTGAACACTGAAGCTTTCTTT. Translation gives CASSRGGPQLNTEAFF.

This chain links TRBV30 with TRBJ1-1; D not resolved. V lost 3 bases and J lost 2, with 13 bases in between. Germline V gene data show CDR1 as GTSNPN and CDR2 as SVGIG (reference sequence). This CDR3 spans 14 amino acids. The CDR3 nucleotides are TGTGCCTGGAGACCCGTCGGCGGCAACACTGAAGCTTTCTTT. As protein: CAWRPVGGNTEAFF. The variable domain in full, with the rest retrieved from reference TRBV30 and TRBJ1-1, is SQTIHQWPATLVQPVGSPLSLECTVEGTSNPNLYWYRQAAGRGLQLLFYSVGIGQISSEVPQNLSASRPQDRQFILSSKKLLLSDSGFYLCAWRPVGGNTEAFFGQGTRLTVV.

V gene TRBV7-2 combines with J gene TRBJ2-3, with a weak D call TRBD1 (6 bases). V was clipped by 4 bases and J by 14 bases, with 22 bases between them. Germline values: CDR1 SGHTA, CDR2 FQGNSA. CDR3 length equals 14 residues. CDR3 protein: CASSSKRGQLGMYF. The CDR3, as DNA: TGTGCCAGCAGCTCCAAAAGAGGACAGCTCGGAATGTATTTT.

This clone was found once. One end of the junction does not line up with germline, which may come from a read error. The chain employs TRBV7-7 and TRBJ2-1; possibly TRBD1 for D (6 bases). From germline, CDR1 is SSHAT and CDR2 FNYEAQ (reference sequence). The CDR3 extends over 15 amino acids. CDR3 bases: TGTGCTAGCAGCTTAGATCAGGGGTACTACAATGAGCAGTTCTTC. Translation gives CASSLDQGYYNEQFF.

The chain uses TRBV7-2 and TRBJ2-7; perhaps TRBD2 as D (5 bases). The CDR3 is 16 residues long. Per germline, CDR1 SGHTA and CDR2 FQGNSA. The V end lost 3 bases, the J end lost 0 bases, and 15 bases lay between the germline ends. The CDR3 loop is CASSFSTDSSSYEQYF. The CDR3 nucleotides are TGTGCCAGCAGCTTTTCGACGGACTCAAGCTCCTACGAGCAGTACTTC.

This clone showed up just once. This sequence joins TRBV29-1 and TRBJ2-5; TRBD1 is a possible D gene (5 bases). The J call may not be correct, given that the DNA end is closer to TRBJ2-7. Germline CDR1 SQVTM, CDR2 ANQGSEA. The CDR3 spans 12 residues. The CDR3: CSVGRESYEQYF. CDR3 DNA sequence: TGCAGCGTTGGCAGGGAATCCTACGAGCAGTACTTC.

This chain links TRBV9 with TRBJ2-3; the D gene is possibly TRBD2 (7 bases). Trimming shortened V by 0 bases and J by 2 bases, and 13 bases separated the two germline ends. The CDR3 is 16 residues long. Germline CDR1 reads SGDLS; CDR2 reads YYNGEE. CDR3 sequence (DNA): TGTGCCAGCAGCGTAGTAGGGGGGGAGTCCACAGATACGCAGTATTTT. This sequence encodes CASSVVGGESTDTQYF.

The CDR3 nucleotides read TGTGCCAGCAGCTTAGAGGGGGCTGGGGCCAACGTCCTGACTTTC. Amino acid sequence: CASSLEGAGANVLTF. The chain employs TRBV7-9 and TRBJ2-6; D may be TRBD1 (6 bases). The V gene's germline CDR1 is SEHNR and CDR2 FQNEAQ (reference sequence). The CDR3 sequence is 15 residues long. V shed 1 base and J shed 2 bases, with 6 bases lying between them.

V is TRBV2 and J is TRBJ1-1; D not resolved. With 6 bases removed from V and 1 base from J, the gap between germline ends came to 12 bases. This CDR3 comprises 14 residues. Germline V CDR1 and CDR2: SNHLY, FYNNEI. Written as DNA, the CDR3 is TGTGCCAGCAGGAGGTCGGACCGGAACACTGAAGCTTTCTTT. Amino acid sequence: CASRRSDRNTEAFF.

The DNA for the CDR3 is TGTGCCAGCAGTTTATTCGGCGGGTTCTACAATGAGCAGTTCTTC. Its protein product is CASSLFGGFYNEQFF. J is TRBJ2-1 and V is TRBV27; D might be TRBD2 (5 bases). This CDR3 is built from 15 residues. The V end was cut by 1 base, the J end by 3 bases, with 10 bases between. The germline V gene has CDR1 MNHEY and CDR2 SMNVEV (reference sequence).

The chain employs TRBV14 and TRBJ2-3; D is perhaps TRBD1 (6 bases). Trimming stripped 4 bases from V and 4 bases from J, with 9 bases between. Germline V gene sequence: CDR1 SGHDN, CDR2 FVKESK. CDR3 length equals 13 residues. This chain's CDR3 is CASSLRGADTQYF. CDR3 sequence (DNA): TGTGCCAGCAGCCTCAGGGGAGCAGATACGCAGTATTTT.